The clone carrying this T cell receptor (beta chain) showed up many times. The data are from a study of Graves' ophthalmopathy and Graves' hyperthyroidism. Scientists amplified the TCR beta CDR3 regions from RNA transcripts. The first-round RT-PCR employed HTBI primers together with the Qiagen OneStep RT-PCR kit. A multiplex PCR was then performed as the second round. In TCRdb, the multiplex PCR reads were re-called with MiXCR into one record per CDR3 protein. The sample lists nearly 400,000 distinct CDR3 sequences, about a sixth occurring once. V was pared by 1 base and J by 10 bases, with 22 bases between. This CDR3 contains 16 residues. Germline V gene sequence: CDR1 SNHLY, CDR2 FYNNEI.

The source material was peripheral blood. The sequence came from a woman aged 18-30 years with Graves' ophthalmopathy. This chain uses TRBV2 with TRBJ1-1; a weak D match, TRBD1 (5 bases). The CDR3 bases are TGTGCCAGCAGTGAAGGGGCCTGGGACGCCGGAAAAGTAGCTTTCTTT. Its protein is CASSEGAWDAGKVAFF.